The rows below give T cell receptor beta chains drawn from one sample of a study of cytomegalovirus exposure and HLA in healthy donors. Only in-frame clones appear in the TCRdb table, and some are missing; sequencing was by immunoSEQ multiplex PCR. The sample includes under 80,000 clones, roughly 95% of them seen just once. The sample was PBMCs. These TCRs come from a woman aged 18-29 years in good health and CMV-seropositive. CDR3s include the opening cysteine and the closing phenylalanine or tryptophan. D genes are given only for firm matches. Not all rows give a size; the values are once, few, many and, for expanded clones, a class.

v_gene	d_gene	j_gene	abundance	CDR3aa	CDR3nt
TRBV27	TRBD1	TRBJ1-4	NA	CASSKQGGALEKLFF	TGTGCCAGCAGTAAACAGGGGGGGGCATTAGAAAAACTGTTTTTT
TRBV9	NA	TRBJ2-5	NA	CASSWDGSGETQYF	TGTGCCAGCAGCTGGGACGGGAGCGGAGAGACCCAGTACTTC
TRBV18	NA	TRBJ1-6	NA	CASSPGGGVNSPLHF	TGTGCCAGCTCACCGGGAGGGGGGGTAAATTCACCCCTCCACTTT
TRBV5-1	TRBD1	TRBJ2-7	NA	CASSLGTGPSEQYF	TGCGCCAGCAGCTTGGGGACAGGGCCGTCCGAGCAGTACTTC
TRBV19	TRBD2	TRBJ2-2	NA	CASVHSSGRAVGELFF	TGTGCCAGCGTCCATTCTAGCGGGAGGGCCGTCGGGGAGCTGTTTTTT
TRBV16	NA	TRBJ1-3	once	CASSPQGNSGNTIYF	TGTGCCAGCAGCCCCCAGGGGAACTCTGGAAACACCATATATTTT
TRBV7-9	NA	TRBJ1-1	NA	CASSLWGHFMNTEAFF	TGTGCCAGCAGCTTGTGGGGACATTTCATGAACACTGAAGCTTTCTTT
TRBV5-1	NA	TRBJ2-7	once	CASSLSGTFFSYEQYF	TGCGCCAGCAGCTTGAGCGGCACCTTCTTCTCCTACGAGCAGTACTTC
TRBV6-5	TRBD1	TRBJ1-2	NA	CASTLGQGFYGYTF	TGTGCCAGCACCTTGGGACAGGGGTTCTATGGCTACACCTTC
TRBV29-1	TRBD2	TRBJ2-7	NA	CSVEGLAGVHEQYF	TGCAGCGTCGAAGGACTAGCGGGAGTTCACGAGCAGTACTTC
TRBV4-3	TRBD2	TRBJ2-1	NA	CASSLSGGDYNEQFF	TGCGCCAGCAGCCTCAGCGGGGGGGATTACAATGAGCAGTTCTTC
TRBV7-3	NA	TRBJ1-1	NA	CASSYPGNTEAFF	TGTGCCAGCAGCTACCCGGGGAACACTGAAGCTTTCTTT
TRBV7-3	NA	TRBJ2-2	NA	CASSLPGGATNTGELFF	TGTGCCAGCAGCTTACCCGGCGGGGCTACGAACACCGGGGAGCTGTTTTTT
TRBV5-4	NA	TRBJ2-2	once	CASRGGPANTGELFF	TGTGCCAGCAGGGGCGGGCCGGCAAACACCGGGGAGCTGTTTTTT
TRBV6-1	NA	TRBJ2-5	NA	CASSEALGAFGETQYF	TGTGCCAGCAGTGAAGCTTTAGGGGCCTTCGGAGAGACCCAGTACTTC
TRBV6-6	TRBD1	TRBJ1-2	NA	CASSWQGDGYTF	TGTGCCAGCAGTTGGCAGGGGGACGGCTACACCTTC
TRBV4-1	TRBD2	TRBJ2-5	NA	CASSQDRLAGAGETQYF	TGCGCCAGCAGCCAAGATCGTCTAGCGGGGGCCGGGGAGACCCAGTACTTC
TRBV5-1	NA	TRBJ1-2	NA	CASSLVSGDLYGYTF	TGCGCCAGCAGCTTGGTTAGCGGGGACCTCTATGGCTACACCTTC
TRBV2	NA	TRBJ2-1	NA	CASSVGSSYNEQFF	TGTGCCAGCAGTGTGGGGAGCTCCTACAATGAGCAGTTCTTC
TRBV19	NA	TRBJ2-5	NA	CASSYRGNGQLQETQYF	TGTGCCAGTAGTTATAGGGGAAATGGACAGCTTCAAGAGACCCAGTACTTC
TRBV28	NA	TRBJ1-1	NA	CASSSTNTEAFF	TGTGCCAGCAGTTCTACCAACACTGAAGCTTTCTTT
TRBV7-6	TRBD1	TRBJ1-3	NA	CASSLTSGGSGNTIYF	TGTGCCAGCAGCTTGACCTCAGGGGGAAGTGGAAACACCATATATTTT
TRBV27	TRBD2	TRBJ2-1	NA	CASSLLAGSNAQFF	TGTGCCAGCAGTTTACTAGCGGGTTCCAATGCGCAGTTCTTC
TRBV9	NA	TRBJ2-7	NA	CASSPRQQSYEQYF	TGTGCCAGCAGCCCCCGACAGCAGTCCTACGAGCAGTACTTC
TRBV6-1	TRBD1	TRBJ1-5	NA	CASSGFRGHGAIQHF	TGTGCCAGCAGTGGGTTTAGGGGGCACGGAGCAATCCAGCATTTT
TRBV5-1	NA	TRBJ2-7	NA	CASSSSRESVIYEQYF	TGCGCCAGCAGCTCCTCCCGGGAGAGTGTCATCTACGAGCAGTACTTC
TRBV7-2	NA	TRBJ2-5	NA	CASSLRTQETQYF	TGTGCCAGCAGCCTGAGGACACAAGAGACCCAGTACTTC
TRBV4-2	NA	TRBJ1-5	NA	CASSHRDMDQPQHF	TGTGCCAGCAGCCACCGGGACATGGATCAGCCCCAGCATTTT
TRBV9	NA	TRBJ2-7	NA	CASSVDGGPSYEQYF	TGTGCCAGCAGCGTAGACGGGGGGCCATCCTACGAGCAGTACTTC
TRBV11-3	TRBD2	TRBJ2-3	NA	CASSLVTRASTSVKDTQYF	TGTGCCAGCAGCTTAGTTACCCGTGCCTCTACTAGCGTTAAAGATACGCAGTATTTT
TRBV5-1	NA	TRBJ1-1	NA	CASHFGNGGTEAFF	TGCGCCAGCCACTTCGGGAACGGGGGAACTGAAGCTTTCTTT
TRBV7-2	TRBD1	TRBJ2-7	once	CASSSPLTGARSYEQYF	TGTGCCAGCAGCTCCCCACTAACAGGGGCCCGCTCCTACGAGCAGTACTTC
TRBV28	TRBD2	TRBJ2-3	NA	CASSLLLAGGSLSSTDTQYF	TGTGCCAGCAGTTTATTGTTAGCGGGAGGCTCACTGTCTAGCACAGATACGCAGTATTTT
TRBV7-9	NA	TRBJ1-5	NA	CASSLGYSGREPQHF	TGTGCCAGCAGCTTAGGGTACTCCGGCCGGGAGCCCCAGCATTTT
TRBV27	NA	TRBJ2-1	NA	CASSSSTGTRGYNEQFF	NA
TRBV6-4	NA	TRBJ2-3	NA	CASSDSISDTQYF	TGTGCCAGCAGTGACTCTATCTCAGATACGCAGTATTTT
TRBV5-4	NA	TRBJ1-3	NA	CASSLGRGLTGNTIYF	TGTGCCAGCAGCTTGGGAAGAGGGCTTACTGGAAACACCATATATTTT
TRBV28	NA	TRBJ2-3	few	CASSPLSTGLADTQYF	TGTGCCAGCAGTCCCCTTTCCACAGGGCTCGCGGATACGCAGTATTTT
TRBV9	NA	TRBJ2-1	once	CASSVVAANGRYNEQFF	TGTGCCAGCAGCGTAGTCGCGGCGAACGGTCGCTACAATGAGCAGTTCTTC
TRBV11-3	NA	TRBJ2-1	NA	CASSLQQGSYNEQFF	TGTGCCAGCAGCTTACAACAGGGCTCCTACAATGAGCAGTTCTTC
TRBV27	NA	TRBJ1-1	few	CASSPGLNTEAFF	TGTGCCAGCAGCCCCGGGTTGAACACTGAAGCTTTCTTT
TRBV4-3	NA	TRBJ2-1	once	CASSSGLTRGEQFF	TGCGCCAGCAGCAGCGGGCTGACGAGAGGGGAGCAGTTCTTC
TRBV19	TRBD1	TRBJ2-1	NA	CASSDREINEQFF	TGTGCCAGTAGCGACAGGGAAATCAATGAGCAGTTCTTC
TRBV7-2	TRBD2	TRBJ2-7	NA	CASSFFGGSPLYEQYF	TGTGCCAGCAGCTTCTTCGGGGGGAGCCCACTATACGAGCAGTACTTC
TRBV5-1	NA	TRBJ2-2	NA	CASRGPLTGELFF	TGCGCCAGCAGGGGCCCCTTGACCGGGGAGCTGTTTTTT
TRBV6-5	NA	TRBJ1-4	NA	CASSYVGGGDYEKLFF	TGTGCCAGCAGTTATGTCGGGGGGGGAGATTACGAAAAACTGTTTTTT
TRBV4-1	NA	TRBJ1-6	NA	CASSQDPASSYNSPLHF	TGCGCCAGCAGCCAAGATCCAGCGAGCTCCTATAATTCACCCCTCCACTTT
TRBV6-6	NA	TRBJ1-6	NA	CASSYRGGRPDSPLHF	TGTGCCAGCAGTTACCGGGGGGGCCGGCCGGATTCACCCCTCCACTTT
TRBV5-1	TRBD1	TRBJ1-3	NA	CASRIQGGSGNTIYF	TGCGCCAGCAGGATCCAGGGGGGCTCTGGAAACACCATATATTTT
TRBV2	TRBD1	TRBJ2-2	NA	CASGQGKDGELFF	TGTGCCAGCGGACAGGGAAAGGACGGGGAGCTGTTTTTT
TRBV2	NA	TRBJ2-3	NA	CASTDSLRTDTQYF	TGTGCCAGCACAGACAGCTTACGCACAGATACGCAGTATTTT
TRBV11-3	TRBD1	TRBJ1-1	NA	CASSAGQGATEAFF	TGTGCCAGCAGTGCGGGACAGGGGGCCACTGAAGCTTTCTTT
TRBV21-1	NA	TRBJ1-5	NA	CASSTRYTTGAGQPQHF	TGTGCCAGCAGCACCCGATACACTACAGGGGCGGGTCAGCCCCAGCATTTT
TRBV27	NA	TRBJ2-1	few	CASSPSIRKEQFF	TGTGCCAGCAGTCCCTCCATCAGGAAGGAGCAGTTCTTC
TRBV28	TRBD2	TRBJ2-1	NA	CASTLQAGGTPFF	TGTGCCAGCACCCTTCAGGCGGGGGGTACGCCGTTCTTC
TRBV5-1	NA	TRBJ1-1	NA	CASSPEGVGYTEAFF	TGCGCCAGCAGCCCCGAAGGGGTGGGGTACACTGAAGCTTTCTTT
TRBV5-4	TRBD1	TRBJ1-2	NA	CASSFGTGAQFGGYTF	TGTGCCAGCAGCTTTGGGACAGGGGCCCAGTTTGGAGGCTACACCTTC